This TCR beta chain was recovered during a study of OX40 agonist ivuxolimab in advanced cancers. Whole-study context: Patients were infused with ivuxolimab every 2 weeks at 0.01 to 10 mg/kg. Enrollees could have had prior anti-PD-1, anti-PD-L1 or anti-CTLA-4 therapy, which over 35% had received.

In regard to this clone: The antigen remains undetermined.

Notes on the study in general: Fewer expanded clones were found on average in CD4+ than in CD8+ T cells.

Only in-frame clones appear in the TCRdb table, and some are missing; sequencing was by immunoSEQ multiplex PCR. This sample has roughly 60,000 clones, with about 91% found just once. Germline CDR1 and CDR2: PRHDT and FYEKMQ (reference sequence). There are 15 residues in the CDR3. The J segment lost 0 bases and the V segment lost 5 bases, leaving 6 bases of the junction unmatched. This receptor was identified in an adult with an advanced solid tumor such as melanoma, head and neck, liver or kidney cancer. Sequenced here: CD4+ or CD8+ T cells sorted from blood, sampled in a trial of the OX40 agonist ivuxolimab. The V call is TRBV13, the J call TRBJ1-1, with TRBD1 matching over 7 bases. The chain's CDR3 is CASSPTGAMNTEAFF. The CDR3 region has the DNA TGTGCCAGCAGCCCTACAGGGGCCATGAACACTGAAGCTTTCTTT.